This record concerns one T cell receptor (beta chain) sequence. The data belong to a study of blood T cell repertoires in COVID-19. Sequenced by immunoSEQ multiplex PCR; TCRdb stores in-frame clones only, minus some. The data show fewer than 110,000 clones, with more than 70% seen just once and 11% held by the top ten. This receptor was obtained from a woman aged 25 to 39 with acute or convalescent COVID-19. Sequenced input: peripheral blood.

CDR3 DNA sequence: TGCGCCAGCAGTGAATCCAGGGTCAGTGATTCACCCCTCCACTTT. Its translation: CASSESRVSDSPLHF. The rearrangement links TRBV4-1 to TRBJ1-6; a possible D gene is TRBD1 (5 bases). The CDR3 length is 15 residues. V was shortened by 6 bases and J by 8 bases, with 17 bases between the two germline ends. CDR1 is MGHRA, CDR2 YSYEKL, per germline.